A selection of T cell receptor beta chains follows, all from one sample in a study of cytomegalovirus exposure and HLA in healthy donors. Clones were read by immunoSEQ multiplex PCR, and TCRdb kept only the in-frame ones, dropping some. The sample holds around 90,000 clones; roughly 77% are singletons and the top ten take approximately 7.9%. Material: PBMCs. The receptors derive from a young man in good health and CMV-seronegative. Each CDR3 is given with its conserved first and last residue. A D gene is named only where the DNA matches it firmly. The size field is filled for only some rows; it gives once, few, many or a size class.

d_call | j_call | clone_size | v_call | cdr3_aa | cdr3_nt
- | TRBJ2-5 | - | TRBV21-1 | CAGQIKREGRETQYF | TGTGCCGGACAGATTAAGCGGGAGGGCCGAGAGACCCAGTACTTC
- | TRBJ1-2 | - | TRBV30 | CAWSTRGHQPNGYTF | TGTGCCTGGAGTACAAGAGGACACCAACCCAATGGCTACACCTTC
TRBD1 | TRBJ1-1 | - | TRBV4-1 | CASSQESGDRGAFF | TGCGCCAGCAGCCAAGAGTCGGGCGACAGGGGAGCTTTCTTT
TRBD1 | TRBJ2-7 | - | TRBV5-1 | CASSPRGQDIYEQYF | TGCGCCAGCAGCCCCAGGGGACAGGACATCTACGAGCAGTACTTC
TRBD1 | TRBJ2-2 | - | TRBV2 | CASMRGQGASGELFF | TGTGCCAGCATGAGGGGACAGGGGGCTTCCGGGGAGCTGTTTTTT
TRBD1 | TRBJ1-2 | - | TRBV27 | CASSWGQGGYGYTF | TGTGCCAGCAGTTGGGGACAGGGAGGGTATGGCTACACCTTC
- | TRBJ1-1 | - | TRBV30 | CAWSLGVNTEAFF | TGTGCCTGGAGTCTAGGGGTAAACACTGAAGCTTTCTTT
- | TRBJ2-3 | - | TRBV6-6 | CASSYGENPTDTQYF | TGTGCCAGCAGTTACGGAGAGAACCCCACAGATACGCAGTATTTT
TRBD1 | TRBJ2-5 | few | TRBV15 | CATRKGQGGETQYF | TGTGCCACCAGAAAGGGACAGGGAGGGGAGACCCAGTACTTC
TRBD1 | TRBJ2-2 | - | TRBV7-2 | CAISLRGSQSGGELFF | TGTGCCATCAGTCTCAGGGGGAGTCAGTCGGGCGGGGAGCTGTTTTTT
- | TRBJ2-3 | - | TRBV9 | CASTLGGASTDTQYF | TGTGCCAGCACCCTAGGCGGGGCGAGCACAGATACGCAGTATTTT
- | TRBJ1-2 | - | TRBV2 | CASSEETADGYTF | TGTGCCAGCAGTGAAGAAACAGCTGATGGCTACACCTTC
- | TRBJ1-5 | - | TRBV7-9 | CASSFGHSNQPQHF | TGTGCCAGCAGCTTCGGTCATAGCAATCAGCCCCAGCATTTT
TRBD1 | TRBJ1-2 | - | TRBV5-6 | CASSGRTGNGYTF | TGTGCCAGCAGCGGGAGGACAGGGAACGGCTACACCTTC
- | TRBJ1-2 | few | TRBV7-2 | CASSLEASGVYGYTF | TGTGCCAGCAGCTTAGAGGCGTCAGGGGTCTATGGCTACACCTTC
- | TRBJ1-4 | - | TRBV5-1 | CASSTLGGVNEKLFF | TGCGCCAGCAGCACTCTGGGGGGGGTGAATGAAAAACTGTTTTTT
- | TRBJ1-1 | - | TRBV30 | CAWSHREWNTEAFF | TGTGCCTGGAGCCACAGGGAGTGGAACACTGAAGCTTTCTTT